The clone carrying this T cell receptor beta chain was seen many times. Donors had localized lung adenocarcinoma, a non-small cell lung cancer. Via MiXCR, TCRdb re-called the PCR reads, giving one row per CDR3 protein. The sample holds under 20,000 distinct CDR3 sequences; more than 45% are singletons and the top ten take roughly 60%. This CDR3 has 15 amino acids. The V and J ends lost 2 bases and 6 bases, in that order; junction bases with no gene match: 4. Germline assignment: CDR1 MNHNS and CDR2 SASEGT. This record belongs to a study of CD4 and CD8 cells across lung adenocarcinoma regions. The chain links TRBV6-1 to TRBJ2-4, with 10 bases matching TRBD2. The source is a female donor with lung adenocarcinoma. The CD4 and CD8 labels of this study may be unreliable. The sample was CD8+ T cells from the center of a lung tumor. The CDR3 here is CASSEMASGRNIQYF. The DNA of the CDR3 is TGTGCCAGCAGTGAAATGGCTAGCGGGAGAAACATTCAGTACTTC.